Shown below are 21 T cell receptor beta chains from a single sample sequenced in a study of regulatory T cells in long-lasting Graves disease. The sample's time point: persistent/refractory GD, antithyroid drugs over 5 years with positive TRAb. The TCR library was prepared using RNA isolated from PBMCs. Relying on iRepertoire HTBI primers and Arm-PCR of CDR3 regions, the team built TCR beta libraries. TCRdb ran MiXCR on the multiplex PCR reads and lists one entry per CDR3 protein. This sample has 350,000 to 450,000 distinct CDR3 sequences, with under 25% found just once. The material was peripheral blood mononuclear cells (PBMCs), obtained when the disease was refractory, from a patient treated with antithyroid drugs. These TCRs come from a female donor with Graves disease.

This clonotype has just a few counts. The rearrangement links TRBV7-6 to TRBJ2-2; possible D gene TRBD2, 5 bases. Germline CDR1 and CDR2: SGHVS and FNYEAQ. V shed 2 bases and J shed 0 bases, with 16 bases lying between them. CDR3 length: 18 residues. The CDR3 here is CASSLFLDDYTNTGELFF. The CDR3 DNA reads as TGTGCCAGCAGCTTATTTTTAGACGACTACACGAACACCGGGGAGCTGTTTTTT.

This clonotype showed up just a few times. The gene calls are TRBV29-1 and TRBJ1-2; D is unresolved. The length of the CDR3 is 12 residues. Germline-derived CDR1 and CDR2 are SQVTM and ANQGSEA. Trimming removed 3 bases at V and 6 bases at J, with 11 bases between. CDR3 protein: CSVEGEKDGYTF. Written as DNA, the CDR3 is TGCAGCGTTGAGGGAGAAAAGGATGGCTACACCTTC.

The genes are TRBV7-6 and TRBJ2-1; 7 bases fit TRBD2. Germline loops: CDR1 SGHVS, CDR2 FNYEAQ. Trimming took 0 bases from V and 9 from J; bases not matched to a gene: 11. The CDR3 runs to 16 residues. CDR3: CASSLAQTSWGGEQFF. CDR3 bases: TGTGCCAGCAGCTTAGCGCAAACTAGCTGGGGGGGTGAGCAGTTCTTC.

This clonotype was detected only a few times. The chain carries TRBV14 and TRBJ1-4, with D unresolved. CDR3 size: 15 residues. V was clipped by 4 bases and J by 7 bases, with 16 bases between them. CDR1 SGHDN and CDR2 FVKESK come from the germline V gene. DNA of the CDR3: TGTGCCAGCAGCCCGAAGTGGGGTATGGCTGAAAAACTGTTTTTT. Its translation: CASSPKWGMAEKLFF. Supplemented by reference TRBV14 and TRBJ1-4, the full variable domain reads EAGVTQFPSHSVIEKGQTVTLRCDPISGHDNLYWYRRVMGKEIKFLLHFVKESKQDESGMPNNRFLAERTGGTYSTLKVQPAELEDSGVYFCASSPKWGMAEKLFFGSGTQLSVL.

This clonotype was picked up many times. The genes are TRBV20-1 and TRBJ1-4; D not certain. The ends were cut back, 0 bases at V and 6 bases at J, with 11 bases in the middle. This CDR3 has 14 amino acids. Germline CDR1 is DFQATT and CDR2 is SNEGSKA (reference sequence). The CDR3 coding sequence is TGCAGTGCTAGAGATCGGAGAAGGGATGAAAAACTGTTTTTT. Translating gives CSARDRRRDEKLFF.

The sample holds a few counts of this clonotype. CDR3 residues: CASSVGDHQETQYF. The CDR3 DNA sequence: TGTGCCAGCAGCGTGGGGGACCACCAAGAGACCCAGTACTTC. The J gene is TRBJ2-5, the V gene TRBV9; D possibly matches TRBD1 or TRBD2 (5 bases each). CDR3 length: 14 amino acids. Trimming took off 2 bases at V and 0 bases at J, with 8 bases between the two ends. Germline V CDR1 and CDR2: SGDLS, YYNGEE.

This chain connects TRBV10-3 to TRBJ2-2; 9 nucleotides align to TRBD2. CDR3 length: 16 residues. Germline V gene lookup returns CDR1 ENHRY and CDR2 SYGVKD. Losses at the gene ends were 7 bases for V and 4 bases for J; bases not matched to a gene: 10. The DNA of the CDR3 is TGTGCCATCAAATCCTCTAGCGGGAAGGCCACCGGGGAGCTGTTTTTT. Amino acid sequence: CAIKSSSGKATGELFF.

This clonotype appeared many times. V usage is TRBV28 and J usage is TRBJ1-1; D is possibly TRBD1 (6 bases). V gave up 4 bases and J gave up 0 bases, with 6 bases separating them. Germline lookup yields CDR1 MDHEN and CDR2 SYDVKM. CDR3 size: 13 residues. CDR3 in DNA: TGTGCCAGCAGTTGGACAGTGAACACTGAAGCTTTCTTT. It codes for CASSWTVNTEAFF.

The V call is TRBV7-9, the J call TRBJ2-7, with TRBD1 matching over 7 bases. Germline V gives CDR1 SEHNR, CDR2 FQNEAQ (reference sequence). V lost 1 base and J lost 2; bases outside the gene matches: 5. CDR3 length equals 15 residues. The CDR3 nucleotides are TGTGCCAGCAGCTTAGACGGGACAGACCCCTACGAGCAGTACTTC. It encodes CASSLDGTDPYEQYF.

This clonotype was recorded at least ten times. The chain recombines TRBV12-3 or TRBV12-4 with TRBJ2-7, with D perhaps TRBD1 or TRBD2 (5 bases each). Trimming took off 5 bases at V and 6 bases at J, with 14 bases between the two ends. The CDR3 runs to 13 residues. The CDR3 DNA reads TGTGCCAGCAGTACCGGGGACGTTGGCGAGCAGTACTTC. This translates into CASSTGDVGEQYF.

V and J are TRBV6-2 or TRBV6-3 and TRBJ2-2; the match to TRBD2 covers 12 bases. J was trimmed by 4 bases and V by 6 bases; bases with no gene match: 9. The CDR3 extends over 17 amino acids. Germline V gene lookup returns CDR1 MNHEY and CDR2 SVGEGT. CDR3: CASRQLSSGRGTGELFF. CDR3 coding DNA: TGTGCCAGCAGGCAACTCTCTAGCGGGAGGGGCACCGGGGAGCTGTTTTTT.

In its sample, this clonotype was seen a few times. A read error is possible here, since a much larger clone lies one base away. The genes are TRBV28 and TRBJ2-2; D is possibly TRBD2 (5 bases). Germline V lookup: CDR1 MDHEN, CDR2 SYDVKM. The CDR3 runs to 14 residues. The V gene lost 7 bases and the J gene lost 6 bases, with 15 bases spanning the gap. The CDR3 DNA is TGTGCCAGCATCCCAGAGGGTTACGCCGGGGAGCTGTTTTTT. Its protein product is CASIPEGYAGELFF.

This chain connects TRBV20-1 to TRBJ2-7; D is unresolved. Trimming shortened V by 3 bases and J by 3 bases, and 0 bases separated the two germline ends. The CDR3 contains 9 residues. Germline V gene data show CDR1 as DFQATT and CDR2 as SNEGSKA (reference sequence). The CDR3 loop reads CSASYEQYF. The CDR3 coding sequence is TGCAGTGCTAGCTACGAGCAGTACTTC.

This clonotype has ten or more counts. The CDR3 DNA sequence: TGTGCCAGCACCTCCCAGGGGCCAAACATTCAGTACTTC. It yields the protein CASTSQGPNIQYF. The rearrangement links TRBV28 to TRBJ2-4; D possibly corresponds to TRBD1 (6 bases). This CDR3 spans 13 amino acids. The germline gives CDR1 MDHEN, CDR2 SYDVKM. V was clipped by 7 bases and J by 6 bases, with 13 bases between them. Full variable domain (rest looked up from reference TRBV28 and TRBJ2-4): DVKVTQSSRYLVKRTGEKVFLECVQDMDHENMFWYRQDPGLGLRLIYFSYDVKMKEKGDIPEGYSVSREKKERFSLILESASTNQTSMYLCASTSQGPNIQYFGAGTRLSVL.

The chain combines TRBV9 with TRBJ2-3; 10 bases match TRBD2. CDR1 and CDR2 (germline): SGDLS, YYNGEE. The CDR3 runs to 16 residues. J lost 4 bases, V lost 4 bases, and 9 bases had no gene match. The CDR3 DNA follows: TGTGCCAGCAGCCCCCGGCTAGCGGGAGTCTCAGATACGCAGTATTTT. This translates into CASSPRLAGVSDTQYF.

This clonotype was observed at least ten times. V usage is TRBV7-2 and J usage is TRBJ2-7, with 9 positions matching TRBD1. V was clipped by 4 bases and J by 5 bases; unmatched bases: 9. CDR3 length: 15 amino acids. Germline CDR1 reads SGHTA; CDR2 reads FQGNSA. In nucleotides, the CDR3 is TGTGCCAGCAGCTCAATACCGGGACAGGGTAACGAGCAGTACTTC. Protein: CASSSIPGQGNEQYF.

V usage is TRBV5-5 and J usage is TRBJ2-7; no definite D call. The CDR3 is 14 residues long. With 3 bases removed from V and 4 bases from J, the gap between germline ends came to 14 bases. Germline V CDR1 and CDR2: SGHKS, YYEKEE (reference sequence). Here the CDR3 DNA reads TGTGCCAGCAGCTCCGGATCTCTGCCTTACGAGCAGTACTTC. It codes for CASSSGSLPYEQYF.

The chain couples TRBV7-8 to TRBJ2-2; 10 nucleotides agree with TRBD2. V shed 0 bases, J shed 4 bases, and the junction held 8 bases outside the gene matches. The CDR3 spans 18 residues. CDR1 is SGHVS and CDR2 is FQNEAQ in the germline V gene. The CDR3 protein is CASSLALGLAQFTGELFF. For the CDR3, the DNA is TGTGCCAGCAGCTTAGCGCTGGGACTAGCGCAATTCACCGGGGAGCTGTTTTTT.

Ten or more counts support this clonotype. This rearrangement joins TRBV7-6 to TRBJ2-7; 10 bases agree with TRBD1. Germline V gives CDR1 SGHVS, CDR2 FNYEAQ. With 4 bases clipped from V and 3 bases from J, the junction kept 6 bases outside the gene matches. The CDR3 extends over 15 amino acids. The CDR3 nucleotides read TGTGCCAGCAGCTCGGGGACAGGGGAGGGCTACGAGCAGTACTTC. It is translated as CASSSGTGEGYEQYF.

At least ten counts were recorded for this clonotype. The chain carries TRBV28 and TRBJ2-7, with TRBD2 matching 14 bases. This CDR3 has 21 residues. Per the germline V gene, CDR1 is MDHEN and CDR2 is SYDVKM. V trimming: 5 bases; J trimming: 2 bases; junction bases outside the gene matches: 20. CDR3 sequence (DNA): TGTGCCAGCAGTGGGGAAGGGCACGATCTTAGGGGACTAGCGGGGGCCTACGAGCAGTACTTC. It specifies CASSGEGHDLRGLAGAYEQYF.

CDR3: CASSQGPNSGNTIYF. The CDR3 nucleotides read TGTGCCAGCAGCCAAGGGCCTAACTCTGGAAACACCATATATTTT. The rearrangement joins TRBV3-1 to TRBJ1-3; no reliable D call. Trimming shortened V by 1 base and J by 0 bases, and 7 bases separated the two germline ends. CDR3 length: 15 amino acids. The V gene's germline CDR1 is LGHDT and CDR2 YNNKEL (reference sequence).